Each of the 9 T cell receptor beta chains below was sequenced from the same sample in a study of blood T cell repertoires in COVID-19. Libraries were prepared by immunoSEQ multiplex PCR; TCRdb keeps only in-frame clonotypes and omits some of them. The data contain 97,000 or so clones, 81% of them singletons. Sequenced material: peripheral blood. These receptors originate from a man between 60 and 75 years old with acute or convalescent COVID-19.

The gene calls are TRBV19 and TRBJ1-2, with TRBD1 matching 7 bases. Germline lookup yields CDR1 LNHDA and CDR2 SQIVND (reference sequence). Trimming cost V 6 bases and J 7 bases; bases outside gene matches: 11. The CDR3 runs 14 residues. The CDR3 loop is CASSTNQGVGGYTF. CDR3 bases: TGTGCCAGTAGCACAAATCAGGGGGTTGGTGGCTACACCTTC.

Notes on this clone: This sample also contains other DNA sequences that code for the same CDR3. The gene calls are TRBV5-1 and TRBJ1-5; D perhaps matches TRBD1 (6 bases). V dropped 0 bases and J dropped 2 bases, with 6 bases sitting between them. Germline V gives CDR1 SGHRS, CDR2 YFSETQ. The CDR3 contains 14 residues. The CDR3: CASSLGTGNQPQHF. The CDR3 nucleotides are TGCGCCAGCAGCTTGGGGACAGGCAATCAGCCCCAGCATTTT.

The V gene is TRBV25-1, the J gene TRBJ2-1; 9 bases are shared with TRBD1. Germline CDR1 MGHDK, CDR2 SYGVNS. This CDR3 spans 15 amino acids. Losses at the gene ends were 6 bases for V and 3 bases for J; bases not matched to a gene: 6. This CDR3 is CASRPGTGIYNEQFF. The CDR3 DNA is TGTGCCAGCAGACCCGGGACAGGGATCTACAATGAGCAGTTCTTC.

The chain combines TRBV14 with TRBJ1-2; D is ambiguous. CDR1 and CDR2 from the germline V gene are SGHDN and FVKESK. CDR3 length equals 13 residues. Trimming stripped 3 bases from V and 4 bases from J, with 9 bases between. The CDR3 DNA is TGTGCCAGCAGCCAGGGCTTCGGCTATGGCTACACCTTC. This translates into CASSQGFGYGYTF.

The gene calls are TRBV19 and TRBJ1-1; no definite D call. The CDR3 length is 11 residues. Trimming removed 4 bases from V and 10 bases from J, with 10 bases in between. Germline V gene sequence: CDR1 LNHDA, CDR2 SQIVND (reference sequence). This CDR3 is CASSRGWGAFF. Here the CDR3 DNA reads TGTGCCAGTAGTAGAGGGTGGGGAGCTTTCTTT.

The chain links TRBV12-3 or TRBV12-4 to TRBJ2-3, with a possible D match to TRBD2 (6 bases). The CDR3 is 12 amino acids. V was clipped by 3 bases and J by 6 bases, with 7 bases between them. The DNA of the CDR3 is TGTGCCAGCAGTTTTGCGGGGGATACGCAGTATTTT. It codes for CASSFAGDTQYF.

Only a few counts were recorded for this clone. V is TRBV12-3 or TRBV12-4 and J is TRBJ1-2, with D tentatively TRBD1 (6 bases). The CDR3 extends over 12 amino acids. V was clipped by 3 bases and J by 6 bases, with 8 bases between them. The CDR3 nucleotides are TGTGCCAGCAGTTTCGCAGGGGATGGCTACACCTTC. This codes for CASSFAGDGYTF.

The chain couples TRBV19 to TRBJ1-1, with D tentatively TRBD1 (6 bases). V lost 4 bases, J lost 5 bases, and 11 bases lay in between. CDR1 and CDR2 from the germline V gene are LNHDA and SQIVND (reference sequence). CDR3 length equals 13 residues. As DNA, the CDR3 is TGTGCCAGTAGTAGGGAACAGGGTACTGAAGCTTTCTTT. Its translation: CASSREQGTEAFF.

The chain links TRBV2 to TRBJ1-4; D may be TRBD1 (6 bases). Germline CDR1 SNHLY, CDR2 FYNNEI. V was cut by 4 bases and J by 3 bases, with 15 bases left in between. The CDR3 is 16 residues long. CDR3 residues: CASSATTGSANEKLFF. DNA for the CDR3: TGTGCCAGCAGTGCCACCACAGGGTCGGCTAATGAAAAACTGTTTTTT. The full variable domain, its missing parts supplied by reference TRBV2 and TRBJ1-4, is EPEVTQTPSHQVTQMGQEVILRCVPISNHLYFYWYRQILGQKVEFLVSFYNNEISEKSEIFDDQFSVERPDGSNFTLKIRSTKLEDSAMYFCASSATTGSANEKLFFGSGTQLSVL.